This T cell receptor (beta chain) was documented in a study of PD-1 blockade in classical Hodgkin lymphoma. Data came from immunoSEQ multiplex PCR; TCRdb stores just in-frame clones and leaves some out. Found here are 84,000 or so clones, around 90% of them singletons; the top ten hold approximately 2.5%. The J segment lost 7 bases and the V segment lost 2 bases, leaving 9 bases of the junction unmatched. Germline CDR1 is SGHVS and CDR2 is FQNEAQ. The CDR3 has 16 residues. Exposure to brentuximab vedotin varied, and each patient had relapsed following autologous stem cell transplantation. This receptor was identified in a human donor with classical Hodgkin lymphoma. Sequenced here: peripheral blood mononuclear cells (PBMCs), sampled before the second cycle of nivolumab. V usage is TRBV7-8 and J usage is TRBJ2-1; the match to TRBD2 covers 9 bases. The CDR3 DNA reads TGTGCCAGCAGCTTAAGGAATAGCGGGAGTTGGAATGAGCAGTTCTTC. Its protein product is CASSLRNSGSWNEQFF.